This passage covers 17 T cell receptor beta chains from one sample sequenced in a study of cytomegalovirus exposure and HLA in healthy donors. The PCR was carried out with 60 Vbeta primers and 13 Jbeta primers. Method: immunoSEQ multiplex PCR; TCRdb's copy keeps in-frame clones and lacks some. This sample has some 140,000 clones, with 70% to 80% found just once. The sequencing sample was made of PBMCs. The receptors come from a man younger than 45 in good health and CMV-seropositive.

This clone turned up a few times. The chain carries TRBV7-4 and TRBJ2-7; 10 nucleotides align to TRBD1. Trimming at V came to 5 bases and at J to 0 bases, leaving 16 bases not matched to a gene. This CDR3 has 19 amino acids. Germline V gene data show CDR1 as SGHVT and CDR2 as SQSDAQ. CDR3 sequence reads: CASSLRDRGLGSGSYEQYF. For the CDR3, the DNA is TGTGCCAGCAGCCTCCGGGACAGGGGTCTAGGGTCTGGCTCCTACGAGCAGTACTTC.

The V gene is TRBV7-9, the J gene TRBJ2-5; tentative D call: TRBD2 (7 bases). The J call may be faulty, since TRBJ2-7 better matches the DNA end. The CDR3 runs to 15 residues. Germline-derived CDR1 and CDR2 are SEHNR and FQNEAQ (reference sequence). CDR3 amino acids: CASSMGRGRSYEQYF. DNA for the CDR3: TGTGCCAGCAGCATGGGGCGGGGGCGTTCCTACGAGCAGTACTTC.

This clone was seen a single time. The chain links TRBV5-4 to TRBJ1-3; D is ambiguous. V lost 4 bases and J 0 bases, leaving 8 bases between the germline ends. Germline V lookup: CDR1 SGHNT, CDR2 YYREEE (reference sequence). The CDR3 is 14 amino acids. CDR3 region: CASSNMYSGNTIYF. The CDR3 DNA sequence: TGTGCCAGCAGCAACATGTACTCTGGAAACACCATATATTTT.

The DNA of the CDR3 is TGTGCCAGCAGCAGGACAGAGGCAGAGACCCAGTACTTC. Protein product: CASSRTEAETQYF. The V and J genes are TRBV7-3 and TRBJ2-5; D may be TRBD1 (6 bases). The CDR3 is made up of 13 amino acids. V was cut by 5 bases and J by 4 bases, with 11 bases left in between. Per germline, CDR1 SGHTA and CDR2 FQGTGA.

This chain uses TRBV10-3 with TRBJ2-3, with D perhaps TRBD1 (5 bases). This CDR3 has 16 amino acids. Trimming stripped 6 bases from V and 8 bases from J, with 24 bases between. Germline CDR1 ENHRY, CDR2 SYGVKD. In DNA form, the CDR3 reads TGTGCCATCAGGACACTGCAGGGATCCCTTCTGAGTACGCAGTATTTT. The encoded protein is CAIRTLQGSLLSTQYF.

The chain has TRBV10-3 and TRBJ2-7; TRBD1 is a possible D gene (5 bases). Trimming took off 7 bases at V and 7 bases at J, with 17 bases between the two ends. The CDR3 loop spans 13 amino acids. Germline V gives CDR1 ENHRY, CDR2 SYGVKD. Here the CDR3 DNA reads TGTGCCATCACCGACGACAGATTGGGTGAGCAGTACTTC. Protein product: CAITDDRLGEQYF.

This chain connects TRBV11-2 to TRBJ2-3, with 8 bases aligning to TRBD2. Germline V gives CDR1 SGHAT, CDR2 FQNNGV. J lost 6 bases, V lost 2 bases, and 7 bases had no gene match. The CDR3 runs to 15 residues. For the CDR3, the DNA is TGTGCCAGCAGCTTACCCAGCGGGAGAATGGATACGCAGTATTTT. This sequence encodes CASSLPSGRMDTQYF.

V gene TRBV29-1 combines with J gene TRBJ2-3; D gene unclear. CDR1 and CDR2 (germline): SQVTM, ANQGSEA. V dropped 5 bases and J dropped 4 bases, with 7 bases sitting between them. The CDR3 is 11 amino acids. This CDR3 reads CSVRLADTQYF. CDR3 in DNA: TGCAGCGTTAGACTGGCAGATACGCAGTATTTT.

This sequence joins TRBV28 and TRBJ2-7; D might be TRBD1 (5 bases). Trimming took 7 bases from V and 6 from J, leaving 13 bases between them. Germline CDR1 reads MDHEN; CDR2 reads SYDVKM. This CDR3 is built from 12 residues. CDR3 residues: CASKAGPGEQYF. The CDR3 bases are TGTGCCAGCAAAGCAGGGCCCGGCGAGCAGTACTTC.

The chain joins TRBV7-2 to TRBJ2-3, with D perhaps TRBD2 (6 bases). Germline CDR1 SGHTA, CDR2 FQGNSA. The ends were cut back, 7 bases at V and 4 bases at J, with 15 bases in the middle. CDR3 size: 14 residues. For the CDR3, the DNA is TGTGCCAGCACCACGGACTGGAGGGCAGATACGCAGTATTTT. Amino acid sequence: CASTTDWRADTQYF.

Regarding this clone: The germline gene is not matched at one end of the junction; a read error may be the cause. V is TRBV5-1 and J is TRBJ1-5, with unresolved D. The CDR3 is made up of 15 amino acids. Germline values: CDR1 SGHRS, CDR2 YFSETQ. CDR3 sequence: CASSLGQASNRPQHF. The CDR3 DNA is TGCGCCAGCAGCTTGGGGCAGGCGAGCAATCGGCCCCAGCATTTT.

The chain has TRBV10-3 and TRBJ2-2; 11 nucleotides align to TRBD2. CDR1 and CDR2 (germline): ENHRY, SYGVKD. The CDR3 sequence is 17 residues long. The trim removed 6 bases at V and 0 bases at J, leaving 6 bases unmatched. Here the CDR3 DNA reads TGTGCCATCAGCCCCGGGACTAGCGGAGCGAACACCGGGGAGCTGTTTTTT. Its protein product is CAISPGTSGANTGELFF.

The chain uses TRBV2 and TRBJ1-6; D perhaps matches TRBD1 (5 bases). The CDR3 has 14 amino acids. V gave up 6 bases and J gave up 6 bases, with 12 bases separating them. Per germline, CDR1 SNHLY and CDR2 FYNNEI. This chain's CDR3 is CASRVEGPNSPLHF. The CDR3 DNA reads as TGTGCCAGCAGAGTGGAGGGACCTAATTCACCCCTCCACTTT. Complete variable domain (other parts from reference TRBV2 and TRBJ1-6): EPEVTQTPSHQVTQMGQEVILRCVPISNHLYFYWYRQILGQKVEFLVSFYNNEISEKSEIFDDQFSVERPDGSNFTLKIRSTKLEDSAMYFCASRVEGPNSPLHFGNGTRLTVT.

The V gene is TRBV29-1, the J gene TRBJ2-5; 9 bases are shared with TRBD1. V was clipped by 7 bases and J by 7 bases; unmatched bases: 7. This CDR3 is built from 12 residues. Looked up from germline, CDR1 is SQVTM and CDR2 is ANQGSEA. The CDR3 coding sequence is TGCAGCGCTTCGGGACAGGGATGGACCCAGTACTTC. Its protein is CSASGQGWTQYF. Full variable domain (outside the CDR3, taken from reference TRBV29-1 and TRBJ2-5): SAVISQKPSRDICQRGTSLTIQCQVDSQVTMMFWYRQQPGQSLTLIATANQGSEATYESGFVIDKFPISRPNLTFSTLTVSNMSPEDSSIYLCSASGQGWTQYFGPGTRLLVL.

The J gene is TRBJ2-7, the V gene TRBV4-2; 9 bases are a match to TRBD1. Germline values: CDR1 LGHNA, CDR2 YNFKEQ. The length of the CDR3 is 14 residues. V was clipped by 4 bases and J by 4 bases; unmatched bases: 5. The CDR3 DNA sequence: TGTGCCAGCAGCCGAGAACAGGGGGCTTACGAGCAGTACTTC. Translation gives CASSREQGAYEQYF.

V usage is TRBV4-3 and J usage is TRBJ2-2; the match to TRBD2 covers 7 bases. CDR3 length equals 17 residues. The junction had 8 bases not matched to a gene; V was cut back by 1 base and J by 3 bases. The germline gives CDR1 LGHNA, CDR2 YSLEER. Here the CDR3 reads CASSQGRKGGYTGELFF. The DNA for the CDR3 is TGCGCCAGCAGCCAAGGGCGGAAGGGAGGGTACACCGGGGAGCTGTTTTTT.

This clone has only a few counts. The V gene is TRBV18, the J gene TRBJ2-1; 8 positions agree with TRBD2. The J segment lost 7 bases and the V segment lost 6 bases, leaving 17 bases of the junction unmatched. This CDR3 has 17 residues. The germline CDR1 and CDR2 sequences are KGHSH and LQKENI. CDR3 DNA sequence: TGTGCCAGCTCCCTCGGCGTAGGGCGCGGGGGGACGAATGAGCAGTTCTTC. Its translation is CASSLGVGRGGTNEQFF.